This T cell receptor beta chain comes out of a study of identical twins. Turning to this clonotype: Its cognate antigen is unknown.

Study-level findings and limits: The models systematically underestimated how much out-of-frame TCR alpha was shared in monozygotic twins. Invariant T cells like MAIT and iNKT could partly confound the zero-insertion analyses.

CDR3 length: 14 residues. Germline V gives CDR1 SGHTA, CDR2 FQGNSA. The ends were cut back, 7 bases at V and 3 bases at J, with 15 bases in the middle. One entry per CDR3 protein results from TCRdb running MiXCR on the 5' RACE reads. The sample carries about 240,000 distinct CDR3 sequences, about 11% recorded once. The receptor was isolated from a man aged 50 to 60 in good health. The V and J genes are TRBV7-2 and TRBJ1-1; D remains ambiguous. Sequencing used memory T cells sorted from blood. The CDR3 DNA follows: TGTGCCAGCAAAACGTGGGCAGGTTACACTGAAGCTTTCTTT. Translating it yields CASKTWAGYTEAFF.